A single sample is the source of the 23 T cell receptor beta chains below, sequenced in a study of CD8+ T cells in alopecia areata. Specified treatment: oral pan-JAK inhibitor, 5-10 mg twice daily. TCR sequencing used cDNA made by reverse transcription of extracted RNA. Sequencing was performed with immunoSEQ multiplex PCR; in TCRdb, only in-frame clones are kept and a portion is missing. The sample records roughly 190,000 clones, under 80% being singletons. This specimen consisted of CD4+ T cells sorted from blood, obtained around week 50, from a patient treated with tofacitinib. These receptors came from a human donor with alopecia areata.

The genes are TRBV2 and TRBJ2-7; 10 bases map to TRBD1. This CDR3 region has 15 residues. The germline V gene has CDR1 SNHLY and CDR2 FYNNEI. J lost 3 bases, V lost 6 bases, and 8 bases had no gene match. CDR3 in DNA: TGTGCCAGCAGAGTGGGACAGGGGAACTACTACGAGCAGTACTTC. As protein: CASRVGQGNYYEQYF.

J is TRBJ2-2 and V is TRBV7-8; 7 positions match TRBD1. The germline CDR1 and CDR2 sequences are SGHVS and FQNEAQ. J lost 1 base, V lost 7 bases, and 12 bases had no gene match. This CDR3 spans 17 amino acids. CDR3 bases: TGTGCCAGCATCAAACCGACAGGGCTCTTGAACACCGGGGAGCTGTTTTTT. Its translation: CASIKPTGLLNTGELFF.

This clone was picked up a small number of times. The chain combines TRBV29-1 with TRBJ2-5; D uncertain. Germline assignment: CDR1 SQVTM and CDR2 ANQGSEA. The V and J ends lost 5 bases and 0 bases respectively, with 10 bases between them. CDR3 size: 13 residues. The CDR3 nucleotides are TGCAGCGTTTCGCCGTTGTACCAAGAGACCCAGTACTTC. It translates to CSVSPLYQETQYF.

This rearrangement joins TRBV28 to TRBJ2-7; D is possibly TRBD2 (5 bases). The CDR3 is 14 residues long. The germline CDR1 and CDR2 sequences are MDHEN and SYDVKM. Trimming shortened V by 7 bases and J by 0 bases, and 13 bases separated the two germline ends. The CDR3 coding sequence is TGTGCCAGCATAGGTAGCGCGAGCTCCTACGAGCAGTACTTC. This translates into CASIGSASSYEQYF.

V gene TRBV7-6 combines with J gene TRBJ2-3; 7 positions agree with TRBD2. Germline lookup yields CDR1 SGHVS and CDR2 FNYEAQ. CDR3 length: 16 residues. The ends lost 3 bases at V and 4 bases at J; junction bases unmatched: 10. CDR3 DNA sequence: TGTGCCAGCAGCTTCCAGACTAGCTTTTCATCAGATACGCAGTATTTT. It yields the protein CASSFQTSFSSDTQYF.

The CDR3 is CASKDANNEQFF. In nucleotides, the CDR3 is TGTGCCAGCAAAGACGCAAACAATGAGCAGTTCTTC. This sequence joins TRBV7-3 and TRBJ2-1; D gene ambiguous. Germline assignment: CDR1 SGHTA and CDR2 FQGTGA. Trimming stripped 7 bases from V and 5 bases from J, with 9 bases between. This CDR3 spans 12 amino acids.

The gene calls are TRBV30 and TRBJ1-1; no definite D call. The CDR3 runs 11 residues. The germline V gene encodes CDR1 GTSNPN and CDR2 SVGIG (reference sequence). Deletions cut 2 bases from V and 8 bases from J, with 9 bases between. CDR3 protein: CAWSQGVEAFF. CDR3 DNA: TGTGCCTGGAGTCAAGGTGTCGAAGCTTTCTTT.

The CDR3 region is CAWSVIGGYHGYTF. The CDR3 DNA reads TGTGCCTGGAGTGTAATCGGCGGGTACCATGGCTACACCTTC. The chain carries TRBV30 and TRBJ1-2; D remains unclear. The V and J ends lost 0 bases and 6 bases respectively, with 14 bases between them. CDR3 length: 14 amino acids. Germline V gene lookup returns CDR1 GTSNPN and CDR2 SVGIG (reference sequence).

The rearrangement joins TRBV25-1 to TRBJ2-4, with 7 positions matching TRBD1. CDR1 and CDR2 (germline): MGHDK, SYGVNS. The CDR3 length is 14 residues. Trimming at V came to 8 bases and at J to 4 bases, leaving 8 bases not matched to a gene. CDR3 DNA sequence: TGTGCCAGCTCCTCCGGGACAGTTAAAAACATTCAGTACTTC. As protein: CASSSGTVKNIQYF.

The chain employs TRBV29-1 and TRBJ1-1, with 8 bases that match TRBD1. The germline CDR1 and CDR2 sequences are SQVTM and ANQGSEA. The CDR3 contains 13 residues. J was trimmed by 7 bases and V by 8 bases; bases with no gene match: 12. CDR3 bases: TGCAGCAACTTGAAACAGGGGGAATTTGAAGCTTTCTTT. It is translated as CSNLKQGEFEAFF.

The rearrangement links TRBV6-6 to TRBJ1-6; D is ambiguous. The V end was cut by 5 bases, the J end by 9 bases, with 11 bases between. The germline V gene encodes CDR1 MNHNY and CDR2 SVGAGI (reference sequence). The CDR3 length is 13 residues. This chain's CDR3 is CASSDDPRSPLHF. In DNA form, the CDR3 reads TGTGCCAGCAGTGACGATCCTCGTTCACCCCTCCACTTT.

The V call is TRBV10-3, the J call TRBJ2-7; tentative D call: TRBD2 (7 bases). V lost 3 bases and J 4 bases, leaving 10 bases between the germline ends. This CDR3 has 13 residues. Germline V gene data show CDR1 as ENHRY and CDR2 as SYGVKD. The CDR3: CAISDGGRYEQYF. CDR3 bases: TGTGCCATCAGTGACGGGGGGCGGTACGAGCAGTACTTC.

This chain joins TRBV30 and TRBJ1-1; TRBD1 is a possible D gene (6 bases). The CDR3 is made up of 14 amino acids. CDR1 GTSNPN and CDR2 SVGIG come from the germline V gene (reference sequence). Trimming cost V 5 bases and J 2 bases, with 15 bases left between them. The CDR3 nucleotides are TGTGCCTGGGGGCAAACAGGGCCTAACACTGAAGCTTTCTTT. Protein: CAWGQTGPNTEAFF.

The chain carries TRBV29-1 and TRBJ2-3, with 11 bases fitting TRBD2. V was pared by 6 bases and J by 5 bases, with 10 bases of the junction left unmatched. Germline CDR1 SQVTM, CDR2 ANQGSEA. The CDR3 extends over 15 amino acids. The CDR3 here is CSVAPLSGGVDTQYF. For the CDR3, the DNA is TGCAGCGTGGCCCCCCTTAGCGGGGGGGTAGATACGCAGTATTTT.

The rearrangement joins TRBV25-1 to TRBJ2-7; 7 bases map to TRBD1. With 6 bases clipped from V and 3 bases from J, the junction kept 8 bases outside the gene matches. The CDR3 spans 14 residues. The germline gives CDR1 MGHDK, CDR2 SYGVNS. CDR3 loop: CASREPGQNYEQYF. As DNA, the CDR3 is TGTGCCAGCAGAGAACCGGGACAGAACTACGAGCAGTACTTC.

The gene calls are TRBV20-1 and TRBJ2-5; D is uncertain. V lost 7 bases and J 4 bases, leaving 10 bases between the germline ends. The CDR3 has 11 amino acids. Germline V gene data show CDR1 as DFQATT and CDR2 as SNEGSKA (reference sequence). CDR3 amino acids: CSGIHGETQYF. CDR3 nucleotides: TGCAGTGGGATCCATGGAGAGACCCAGTACTTC.

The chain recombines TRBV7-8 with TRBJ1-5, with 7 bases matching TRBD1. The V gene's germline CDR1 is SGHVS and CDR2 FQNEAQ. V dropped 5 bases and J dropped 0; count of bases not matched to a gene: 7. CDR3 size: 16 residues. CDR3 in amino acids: CASSPLGTASNQPQHF. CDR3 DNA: TGTGCCAGCAGCCCACTCGGGACAGCTAGCAATCAGCCCCAGCATTTT.

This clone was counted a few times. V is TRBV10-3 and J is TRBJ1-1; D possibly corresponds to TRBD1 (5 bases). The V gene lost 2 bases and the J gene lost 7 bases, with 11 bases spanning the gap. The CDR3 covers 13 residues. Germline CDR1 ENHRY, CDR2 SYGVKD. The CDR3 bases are TGTGCCATCAGTGAGCAGGGTTGGGGTGAAGCTTTCTTT. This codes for CAISEQGWGEAFF.

The CDR3 bases are TGTGCCAGCAGCGTCGGGACAGCCAAGATCTATGGCTACACCTTC. This encodes CASSVGTAKIYGYTF. This chain links TRBV5-6 with TRBJ1-2; TRBD1 agrees at 7 bases. The length of the CDR3 is 15 residues. Germline-derived CDR1 and CDR2 are SGHDT and YYEEEE. Unmatched junction bases numbered 10, after V lost 4 bases and J lost 4 bases.

The CDR3 bases are TGTGCCTGGAGTGTACCCCCCCAGGGGAATTTTTTATCCTACAATGAGCAGTTCTTC. Translating gives CAWSVPPQGNFLSYNEQFF. V usage is TRBV30 and J usage is TRBJ2-1, with D possibly being TRBD1 (6 bases). This CDR3 is 19 amino acids long. V dropped 0 bases and J dropped 1 base, with 22 bases sitting between them. Germline V gene sequence: CDR1 GTSNPN, CDR2 SVGIG (reference sequence).

Here the CDR3 reads CSASGGPDNEQFF. The CDR3 DNA sequence: TGCAGCGCAAGCGGGGGGCCCGACAATGAGCAGTTCTTC. V and J are TRBV29-1 and TRBJ2-1, with 9 bases lining up with TRBD2. CDR3 length: 13 residues. The V segment lost 7 bases and the J segment 5 bases; nucleotides outside the gene matches: 6. CDR1 is SQVTM, CDR2 ANQGSEA, per germline.

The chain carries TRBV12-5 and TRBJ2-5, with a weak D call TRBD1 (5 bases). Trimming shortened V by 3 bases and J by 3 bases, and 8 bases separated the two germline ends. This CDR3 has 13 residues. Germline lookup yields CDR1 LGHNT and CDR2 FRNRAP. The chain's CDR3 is CASGFQGKETQYF. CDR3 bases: TGTGCTAGTGGTTTCCAGGGAAAAGAGACCCAGTACTTC.

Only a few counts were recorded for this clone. As DNA, the CDR3 is TGTGCCAGCAAAAGAGGGACGACTGGAAACACCATATATTTT. The encoded protein is CASKRGTTGNTIYF. The chain joins TRBV27 to TRBJ1-3; D perhaps matches TRBD1 (5 bases). The ends were cut back, 7 bases at V and 2 bases at J, with 12 bases in the middle. This CDR3 is 14 amino acids long. Germline loops: CDR1 MNHEY, CDR2 SMNVEV (reference sequence).